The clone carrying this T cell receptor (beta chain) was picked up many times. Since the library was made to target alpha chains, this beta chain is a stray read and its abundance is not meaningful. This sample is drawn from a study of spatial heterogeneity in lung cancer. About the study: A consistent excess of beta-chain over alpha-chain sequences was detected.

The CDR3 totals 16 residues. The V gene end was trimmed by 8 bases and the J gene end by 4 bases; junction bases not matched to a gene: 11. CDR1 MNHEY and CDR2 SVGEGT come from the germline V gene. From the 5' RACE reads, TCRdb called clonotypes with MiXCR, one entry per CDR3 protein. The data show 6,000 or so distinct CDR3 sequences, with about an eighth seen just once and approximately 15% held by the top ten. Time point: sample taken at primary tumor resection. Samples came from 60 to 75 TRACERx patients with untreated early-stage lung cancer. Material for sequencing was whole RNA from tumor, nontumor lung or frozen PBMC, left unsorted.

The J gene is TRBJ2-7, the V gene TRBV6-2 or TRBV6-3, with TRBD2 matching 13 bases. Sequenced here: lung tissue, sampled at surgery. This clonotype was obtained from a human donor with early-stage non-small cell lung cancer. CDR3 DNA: TGTGCCAGCCGGCGAAGGACTAGCGGGGGTGTATACGAGCAGTACTTC. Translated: CASRRRTSGGVYEQYF.